The rows below give T cell receptor beta chains drawn from one sample of a study of blood T cells in healthy people across ages. TCRdb independently ran MiXCR on the 5' RACE reads; one entry per CDR3 protein. Of about 730,000 distinct CDR3 sequences detected, roughly 47% appear once; the ten largest clones hold 20% to 25%. Specimen: blood. The receptors derive from a woman aged 60-75 years in good health. Both conserved end residues are part of each CDR3. A D gene is named only where the DNA matches it firmly. The size entry is marked missing in some rows and otherwise reads once, few, many or a size class.

TRBJ1-5	.	.	TRBV4-1	CASSQGPLRGNQPQHF	TGCGCCAGCAGCCAAGGCCCACTACGTGGCAATCAGCCCCAGCATTTT
TRBJ1-4	.	TRBD1	TRBV7-2	CASSLVGTATNEKLFF	TGTGCCAGCAGCTTAGTAGGGACAGCAACTAATGAAAAACTGTTTTTT
TRBJ2-2	.	.	TRBV11-2	CASSLAYGELFF	TGTGCCAGCAGCTTAGCGTACGGGGAGCTGTTTTTT
TRBJ2-7	few	TRBD2	TRBV4-2	CASSQEGLAGTYEQYF	TGTGCCAGCAGCCAAGAGGGACTAGCGGGGACCTACGAGCAGTACTTC
TRBJ2-1	few	.	TRBV5-1	CASSDRDGTYNEQFF	TGCGCCAGCAGCGACCGGGACGGAACCTACAATGAGCAGTTCTTC
TRBJ2-3	many	.	TRBV7-2	CASSFLARSTDTQYF	TGTGCCAGCAGCTTCTTAGCGAGAAGCACAGATACGCAGTATTTT
TRBJ2-3	.	.	TRBV20-1	CSAFRVGTDTQYF	TGCAGTGCTTTCAGGGTAGGCACAGATACGCAGTATTTT
TRBJ1-2	.	.	TRBV7-2	CASRPVGGNGYTF	TGTGCCAGCAGGCCCGTCGGGGGGAATGGCTACACCTTC
TRBJ2-4	.	TRBD2	TRBV7-9	CASSLGAGVQYNEQYF	TGTGCCAGCAGCTTAGGGGCGGGGGTCCAATACAATGAGCAGTACTTC
TRBJ2-3	.	.	TRBV9	CASSPHGSTDTQYF	TGTGCCAGCAGCCCCCATGGTAGCACAGATACGCAGTATTTT
TRBJ2-4	few	.	TRBV6-6	CASSYGIIAKNIQYF	TGTGCCAGCAGTTACGGAATCATAGCCAAAAACATTCAGTACTTC
TRBJ2-2	many	.	TRBV7-9	CASRTSGTGELFF	TGTGCCAGCAGGACATCAGGGACCGGGGAGCTGTTTTTT
TRBJ2-5	.	.	TRBV7-3	CASSLTGDPVETQYF	TGTGCCAGCAGCTTAACGGGGGACCCGGTCGAGACCCAGTACTTC
TRBJ2-2	.	.	TRBV5-1	CASRRHEVTGELFF	TGCGCCAGCAGGCGACACGAGGTCACCGGGGAGCTGTTTTTT
TRBJ2-5	many	TRBD1	TRBV2	CASTRDRDVGETQYF	TGTGCCAGCACCAGAGACAGGGATGTAGGGGAGACCCAGTACTTC
TRBJ2-7	.	.	TRBV29-1	CSVVSPGRTSEQYF	TGCAGCGTTGTCTCTCCGGGACGGACATCTGAGCAGTACTTC
TRBJ1-6	few	TRBD1	TRBV7-9	CASSSPMGQYNSPLHF	TGTGCCAGCAGCTCCCCCATGGGACAGTATAATTCACCCCTCCACTTT
TRBJ2-3	.	.	TRBV7-3	CASSRVMTDTQYF	TGTGCCAGCAGCCGAGTGATGACAGATACGCAGTATTTT
TRBJ2-7	.	TRBD2	TRBV5-1	CASSLELAVSYEQYF	TGCGCCAGCAGCTTGGAACTAGCGGTCTCCTACGAGCAGTACTTC
TRBJ1-1	few	.	TRBV25-1	CASRLGTEAFF	TGTGCCAGCCGGCTGGGCACTGAAGCTTTCTTT
TRBJ2-4	few	.	TRBV24-1	CATSEVTRGSDLAKNIQYF	TGTGCCACCAGTGAAGTGACCAGGGGCAGTGATCTAGCCAAAAACATTCAGTACTTC
TRBJ2-1	many	.	TRBV4-3	CASSQELGFSSYNEQFF	TGCGCCAGCAGCCAAGAGCTGGGCTTTAGCTCCTACAATGAGCAGTTCTTC
TRBJ2-7	.	TRBD2	TRBV25-1	CASSEYSGRYHEQYF	TGTGCCAGCAGTGAATATAGCGGGAGGTACCACGAGCAGTACTTC
TRBJ2-6	few	.	TRBV7-8	CASSLVAGANVLTF	TGTGCCAGCAGCCTCGTGGCTGGGGCCAACGTCCTGACTTTC
TRBJ2-7	.	.	TRBV5-1	CASSLQELGYEQYF	TGCGCCAGCAGCCTACAAGAACTAGGCTACGAGCAGTACTTC
TRBJ2-1	.	TRBD1	TRBV6-1	CASSPGTGTKSSYNEQFF	TGTGCCAGCAGTCCCGGGACAGGGACGAAAAGCTCCTACAATGAGCAGTTCTTC
TRBJ2-7	few	TRBD2	TRBV12-3/TRBV12-4	CASRGFLAGAIVTYEQYF	TGTGCCAGCAGGGGGTTCCTAGCGGGAGCGATAGTGACCTACGAGCAGTACTTC
TRBJ2-1	.	TRBD2	TRBV20-1	CSASPGLAGMNEQFF	TGCAGTGCTAGCCCCGGACTAGCGGGGATGAATGAGCAGTTCTTC
TRBJ2-7	.	.	TRBV12-3/TRBV12-4	CASSLHAYEQYF	TGTGCCAGCAGTCTACACGCCTACGAGCAGTACTTC
TRBJ1-3	.	.	TRBV5-6	CASSLDPGNTIYF	TGTGCCAGCAGCTTGGATCCTGGAAACACCATATATTTT
TRBJ1-1	.	.	TRBV25-1	CASSEFRGHTEAFF	TGTGCCAGCAGTGAATTTCGGGGGCACACTGAAGCTTTCTTT
TRBJ2-7	.	.	TRBV25-1	CASSGSGWIIEQYF	TGTGCCAGCAGTGGATCTGGATGGATAATCGAGCAGTACTTC
TRBJ2-5	few	TRBD1	TRBV20-1	CSAHRGDNEQYF	TGCAGTGCTCACAGGGGGGACAATGAGCAGTACTTC
TRBJ1-1	.	TRBD1	TRBV4-1	CASSQQDRGNTEAFF	TGCGCCAGCAGCCAACAGGACAGGGGTAACACTGAAGCTTTCTTT
TRBJ2-3	few	.	TRBV24-1	CATSDPSATDTQYF	TGTGCCACCAGTGACCCGTCGGCCACAGATACGCAGTATTTT
TRBJ1-1	.	.	TRBV4-2	CASSPNVEGESTEAFF	TGTGCCAGCAGCCCGAATGTTGAGGGGGAAAGTACTGAAGCTTTCTTT
TRBJ2-2	.	TRBD2	TRBV27	CASSSLAAGGGGELFF	TGTGCCAGCAGTTCGCTCGCAGCTGGCGGGGGCGGGGAGCTGTTTTTT
TRBJ2-7	few	.	TRBV7-9	CASSPLGFSYEQYF	TGTGCCAGCTCCCCTTTAGGTTTTAGCTACGAGCAGTACTTC
TRBJ2-3	.	TRBD1	TRBV29-1	CSVVPGQGGTDTQYF	TGCAGCGTAGTGCCGGGACAGGGGGGGACAGATACGCAGTATTTT
TRBJ1-5	.	TRBD1	TRBV15	CATSKSGTGGFSNQPQHF	TGTGCCACCAGCAAATCCGGGACAGGGGGATTCAGCAATCAGCCCCAGCATTTT
TRBJ2-7	many	.	TRBV20-1	CSARDGPYEQYF	TGCAGTGCTAGAGATGGCCCCTACGAGCAGTACTTC